This T cell receptor beta chain was recovered during a study of blood T cell repertoires in COVID-19. About the study: The study drew acute and convalescent COVID-19 samples from the United States, Italy and Spain. The analysed material was cDNA or gDNA that came from T cells, B-cell-depleted T cells, or PBMCs.

Authors' data handling: Amplification with reference gene primers provided the estimates of nucleated cell counts. The method was immunoSEQ multiplex PCR; TCRdb's version includes in-frame clones alone and lacks a portion of them. For V, J and clone size, that table is used; D and trimming come from the DNA. Of 350,000 or so clones in the sample, 83% were seen once. There are 15 residues in the CDR3. V trimming: 2 bases; J trimming: 4 bases; junction bases outside the gene matches: 8. Per germline, CDR1 MGHRA and CDR2 YSYEKL. The sample comprised peripheral blood. J is TRBJ2-7 and V is TRBV4-1, with TRBD2 identical over 7 bases. The clonotype comes from a man aged 30 to 39 with active or convalescent COVID-19. The CDR3 nucleotides are TGCGCCAGCAGCCAACGGACTAGACTCTCATACGAGCAGTACTTC. This gives the protein CASSQRTRLSYEQYF.